These T cell receptor beta chains were read from a single sample in a study of T-cell memory formation after mild COVID-19. A single record per CDR3 protein comes from TCRdb applying MiXCR to the 5' RACE reads. The sample includes around 200,000 distinct CDR3 sequences, about 18% seen only once; the top ten take approximately 4%. Sequencing was performed on PBMCs or a T cell subset sorted from them (not recorded which). Receptor source: a man aged 18-30 years who had mild COVID-19 (a few samples of this study predate the infection). Cell type and time point are not known. The CDR3 runs from the conserved cysteine through the conserved F or W. A D gene is named only where the DNA matches it firmly. Rows give clone size only sometimes, using once, few, many, or a class for an expanded clone.

clone_size d_call j_call v_call cdr3_nt cdr3_aa
NA NA TRBJ1-3 TRBV5-1 TGCGCCAGCAGCTTGGGGCCGGCAGGGGCTGGAAACACCATATATTTT CASSLGPAGAGNTIYF
few NA TRBJ2-3 TRBV20-1 TGCAGTGCTCAAGTACTCACAGATACGCAGTATTTT CSAQVLTDTQYF
NA TRBD2 TRBJ2-5 TRBV7-2 TGTGCCAGCCGCCGGGGACTAGCGAGATACCAAGAGACCCAGTACTTC CASRRGLARYQETQYF
NA TRBD1 TRBJ2-3 TRBV4-3 TGCGCCAGCAGCCGGGGACAGGGAGTGGATACGCAGTATTTT CASSRGQGVDTQYF
NA NA TRBJ2-5 TRBV10-3 TGTGCCATCAGTGATTCAGCGGAGACCCAGTACTTC CAISDSAETQYF
NA NA TRBJ1-4 TRBV5-6 TGTGCCAGCAGCGCCAGGGTGGGGGAAAAACTGTTTTTT CASSARVGEKLFF
many NA TRBJ2-3 TRBV5-1 TGCGCCAGCAGCTTGGGACTTACGGCGGCAGATACGCAGTATTTT CASSLGLTAADTQYF
NA TRBD2 TRBJ2-1 TRBV5-1 TGCGCCAGCAGCTTGGCTCTAGCGGCCTCCTACAATGAGCAGTTCTTC CASSLALAASYNEQFF
NA TRBD1 TRBJ2-2 TRBV5-1 TGCGCCAGCAGCTTGGCCGGGACAGCGAACACCGGGGAGCTGTTTTTT CASSLAGTANTGELFF
few NA TRBJ2-5 TRBV7-8 TGTGCCAGCAAAGACGACGCAGGGCTGGAGACCCAGTACTTC CASKDDAGLETQYF
few TRBD2 TRBJ2-3 TRBV27 TGTGCCAGCACAAAGCGGGGGGACGCAGATACGCAGTATTTT CASTKRGDADTQYF
few NA TRBJ2-3 TRBV29-1 TGCAGCACCGCCCGACGGGGAGGATCAGATACGCAGTATTTT CSTARRGGSDTQYF
NA NA TRBJ2-5 TRBV5-1 TGCGCCAGCAGCTTGGTCGGGGCCTTTGGGGAGACCCAGTACTTC CASSLVGAFGETQYF
NA TRBD2 TRBJ2-5 TRBV29-1 TGCAGCGTTGTCCCCGGATCCACGACTAGCGGGGGGCAAGAGACCCAGTACTTC CSVVPGSTTSGGQETQYF
many TRBD2 TRBJ2-1 TRBV3-1 TGTGCCAGCAGCCAACGAAGCGTCGGGAGCGGACTAGCGGGGTTTGAGCAGTTCTTC CASSQRSVGSGLAGFEQFF
NA TRBD1 TRBJ2-3 TRBV27 TGTGCCAGCAGTTTATCTCGAGGGGGCGATACGCAGTATTTT CASSLSRGGDTQYF
NA NA TRBJ2-5 TRBV29-1 TGCAGCGTACAGCGGTTTCCAGAGACCCAGTACTTC CSVQRFPETQYF
NA NA TRBJ1-1 TRBV5-1 TGCGCCAGCAGCTTGCAGCCCGGGGGGGCCACTGAAGCTTTCTTT CASSLQPGGATEAFF
many TRBD1 TRBJ2-5 TRBV5-1 TGCGCCAGCAGCTTTTCAACAGGGGCTAGAGAGACCCAGTACTTC CASSFSTGARETQYF
NA TRBD2 TRBJ2-1 TRBV27 TGTGCCAGCAGTTACCGGACTAGCGGGGGGTACAATGAGCAGTTCTTC CASSYRTSGGYNEQFF
many TRBD2 TRBJ2-1 TRBV5-1 TGCGCCAGCAGACCGACTAGCGGGAGCTCCTACAATGAGCAGTTCTTC CASRPTSGSSYNEQFF
few NA TRBJ2-4 TRBV18 TGTGCCAGCTCAGGACAGCTAGCCAAAAACATTCAGTACTTC CASSGQLAKNIQYF
NA NA TRBJ2-4 TRBV4-1 TGCGCCAGCAGCCAAGAGTGGGGAAGTGTGGTGAACATTCAGTACTTC CASSQEWGSVVNIQYF
few NA TRBJ2-1 TRBV3-1 TGTGCCAGTACCTCCTCGCTACTTGGTGAGCAGTTCTTC CASTSSLLGEQFF
NA TRBD2 TRBJ2-7 TRBV20-1 TGCAGTGCTAGGCGCCCTGCCGGGACTAGCGGGTCCGAGCAGTACTTC CSARRPAGTSGSEQYF
few NA TRBJ1-4 TRBV6-5 TGTGCCAGCAGTGACAGAAGGGGAGAAAAACTGTTTTTT CASSDRRGEKLFF
NA NA TRBJ2-2 TRBV18 TGTGCCAGCTCAAGGACTACCACCGGGGAGCTGTTTTTT CASSRTTTGELFF
many NA TRBJ2-6 TRBV7-2 TGTGCCAGCAGCTTAGGACATTTCTCTGGGGCCAACGTCCTGACTTTC CASSLGHFSGANVLTF
few NA TRBJ1-1 TRBV4-2 TGTGCCAGCAGCCAAGCTAGTTTTTCGAGGGGTACTGAAGCTTTCTTT CASSQASFSRGTEAFF
few NA TRBJ1-5 TRBV11-2 TGTGCCAGCAGCTTATCAGGGCCCAATCAGCCCCAGCATTTT CASSLSGPNQPQHF
many NA TRBJ1-2 TRBV7-9 TGTGCCAGCACTCTCGGTCCCGATGCTGGCTATGGCTACACCTTC CASTLGPDAGYGYTF
few NA TRBJ2-7 TRBV5-1 TGCGCCAGCAGCTCCTTCGAGGGACCCTACGAGCAGTACTTC CASSSFEGPYEQYF
many NA TRBJ1-4 TRBV6-6 TGTGCCAGCACTGCTGGCCTACGTAATGAAAAACTGTTTTTT CASTAGLRNEKLFF
few NA TRBJ1-1 TRBV27 TGTGCCAGCAGAAGTCAGGGGGAAGCTTTCTTT CASRSQGEAFF
NA NA TRBJ1-5 TRBV20-1 TGCAGTGTAGCTCGGGGTAGCAATCAGCCCCAGCATTTT CSVARGSNQPQHF
few NA TRBJ1-1 TRBV6-5 TGTGCCAGCAACGGACCGGGGATGAACACTGAAGCTTTCTTT CASNGPGMNTEAFF
NA TRBD2 TRBJ2-3 TRBV10-3 TGTGCCATCAGTGAGTCTCCCCTAGCGGGGGGTAGCACAGATACGCAGTATTTT CAISESPLAGGSTDTQYF
few TRBD2 TRBJ2-1 TRBV7-3 TGTGCCAGCAGCGATCCCGCAGGCGGGGGCTCCTACAATGAGCAGTTCTTC CASSDPAGGGSYNEQFF
NA NA TRBJ2-5 TRBV6-5 TGTGCCAGCAGTCGCGGACAGCGGAGAGAGACCCAGTACTTC CASSRGQRRETQYF
few NA TRBJ1-2 TRBV7-2 TGTGCCAGCAGCCATGACAGCTATGGCTACACCTTC CASSHDSYGYTF
few NA TRBJ1-1 TRBV5-5 TGTGCCAGCAGGACTGCTAACCGAGGACCCGATGAAGCTTTCTTT CASRTANRGPDEAFF
NA TRBD1 TRBJ2-7 TRBV30 TGTGCCTGGAGTCGGCAGGGGGCCTACGAGCAGTACTTC CAWSRQGAYEQYF
NA NA TRBJ2-1 TRBV5-1 TGCGCCAGCCTGGCGACGGGAAACAATGAGCAGTTCTTC CASLATGNNEQFF
once NA TRBJ1-5 TRBV20-1 TGCAGTGCTCTTCAGGGCGTGGATCAGCCCCAGCATTTT CSALQGVDQPQHF
NA TRBD1 TRBJ1-1 TRBV7-6 TGTGCCAGCAGCGCCGGGACAGGGTTTAACACTGAAGCTTTCTTT CASSAGTGFNTEAFF
NA NA TRBJ2-5 TRBV4-3 TGCGCCAGCAGCCTTTCCGGAGTAGGACAAGAGACCCAGTACTTC CASSLSGVGQETQYF
NA NA TRBJ2-7 TRBV6-2/TRBV6-3 TGTGCCAGCAAAGTTTTTCCGGGACCATACGAGCAGTACTTC CASKVFPGPYEQYF
NA TRBD2 TRBJ2-5 TRBV10-3 TGTGCCATCAGTCGGATAGCGGGGGGCCTCCAAGAGACCCAGTACTTC CAISRIAGGLQETQYF